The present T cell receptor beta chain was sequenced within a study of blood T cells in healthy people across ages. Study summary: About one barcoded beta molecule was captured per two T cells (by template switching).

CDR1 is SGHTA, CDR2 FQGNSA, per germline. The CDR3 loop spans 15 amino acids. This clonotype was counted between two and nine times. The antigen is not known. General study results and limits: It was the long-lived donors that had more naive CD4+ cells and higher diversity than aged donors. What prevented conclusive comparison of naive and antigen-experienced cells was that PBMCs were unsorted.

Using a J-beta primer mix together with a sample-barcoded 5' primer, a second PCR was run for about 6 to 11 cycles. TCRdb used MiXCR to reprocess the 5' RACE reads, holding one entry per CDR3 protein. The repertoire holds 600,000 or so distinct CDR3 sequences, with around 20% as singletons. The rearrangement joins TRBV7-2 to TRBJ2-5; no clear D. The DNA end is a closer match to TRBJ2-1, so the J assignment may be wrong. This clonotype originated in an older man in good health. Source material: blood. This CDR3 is CASSAQAVAVNEQFF. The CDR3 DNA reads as TGTGCCAGCAGCGCCCAGGCGGTCGCGGTCAATGAGCAGTTCTTC.